The text below deals with one T cell receptor (beta chain). Its antigen is still unknown. A much larger clone differs by one base, so this may be a read error. The entry originates in a study of CDR3 diversity in severe acne (dated by TCRdb to about 2019). Libraries came from PCR. Sequenced on an Illumina HiSeq 2000. TCRdb reprocessed the public reads (quality trimming at Q25 with fastp, clone calling with MiXCR) and kept in-frame beta chains. Every distinct CDR3 protein forms one entry, paired with its most common genes and DNA. This sample has about 84,000 distinct CDR3 sequences in its table, and around 53% of those were observed once. Approximately 15% of the sample lies in the top ten. CDR1 is given as MGHDK and CDR2 as SYGVNS, both from the germline V gene. A distance of 10 bases separates the germline ends of V and J, which lose 4 bases and 4 bases respectively. The CDR3 starts with the cysteine, ends with the phenylalanine, and has 13 residues. Left in the record is the CDR3 DNA by itself, 39 bases read in frame from the first base.

The specimen was blood. Recombination linked TRBV25-1 to TRBJ1-2; no D gene call is confident. This TCR was recovered from a male donor in good health, without acne. The nucleotides read TGTGCCAGCAGTGGATTCGGTGGCTATGGCTACACCTTC. Its translation is CASSGFGGYGYTF.